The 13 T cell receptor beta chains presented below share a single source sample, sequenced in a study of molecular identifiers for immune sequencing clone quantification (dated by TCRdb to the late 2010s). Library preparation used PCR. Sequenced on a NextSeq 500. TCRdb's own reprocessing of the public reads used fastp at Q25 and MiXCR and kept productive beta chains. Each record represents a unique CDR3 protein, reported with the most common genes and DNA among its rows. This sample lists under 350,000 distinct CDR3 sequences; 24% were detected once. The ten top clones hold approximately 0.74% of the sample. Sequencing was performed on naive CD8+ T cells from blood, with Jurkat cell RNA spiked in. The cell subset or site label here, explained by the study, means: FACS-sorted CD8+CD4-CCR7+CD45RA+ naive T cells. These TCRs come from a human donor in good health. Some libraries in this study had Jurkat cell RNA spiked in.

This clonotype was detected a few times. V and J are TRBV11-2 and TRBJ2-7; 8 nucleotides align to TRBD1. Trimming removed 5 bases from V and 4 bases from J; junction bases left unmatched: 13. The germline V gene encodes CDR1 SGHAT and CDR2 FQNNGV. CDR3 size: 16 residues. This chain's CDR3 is CASSPGTGILGYEQYF. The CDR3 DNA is TGTGCCAGCAGCCCAGGGACAGGAATCCTGGGGTACGAGCAGTACTTC.

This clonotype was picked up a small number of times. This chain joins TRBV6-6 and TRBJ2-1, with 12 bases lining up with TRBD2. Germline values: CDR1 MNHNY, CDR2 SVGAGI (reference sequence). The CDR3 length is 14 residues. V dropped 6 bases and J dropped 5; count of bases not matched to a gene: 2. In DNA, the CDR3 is TGTGCCAGCAGGAGACTAGCGGGGGACAATGAGCAGTTCTTC. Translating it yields CASRRLAGDNEQFF.

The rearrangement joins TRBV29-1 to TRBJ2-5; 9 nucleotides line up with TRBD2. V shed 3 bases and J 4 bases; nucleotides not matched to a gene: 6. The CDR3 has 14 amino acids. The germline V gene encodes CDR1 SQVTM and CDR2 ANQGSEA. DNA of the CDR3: TGCAGCGTTGAGGTAGCGGGAGAGGTAGAGACCCAGTACTTC. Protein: CSVEVAGEVETQYF.

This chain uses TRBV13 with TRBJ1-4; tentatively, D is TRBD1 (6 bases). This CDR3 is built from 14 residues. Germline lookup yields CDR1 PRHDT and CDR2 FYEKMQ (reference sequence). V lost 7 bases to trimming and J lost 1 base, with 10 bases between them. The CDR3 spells CASTKDRTNEKLFF. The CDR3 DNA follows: TGTGCCAGCACAAAGGACAGAACTAATGAAAAACTGTTTTTT. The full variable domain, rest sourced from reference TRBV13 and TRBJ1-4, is AAGVIQSPRHLIKEKRETATLKCYPIPRHDTVYWYQQGPGQDPQFLISFYEKMQSDKGSIPDRFSAQQFSDYHSELNMSSLELGDSALYFCASTKDRTNEKLFFGSGTQLSVL.

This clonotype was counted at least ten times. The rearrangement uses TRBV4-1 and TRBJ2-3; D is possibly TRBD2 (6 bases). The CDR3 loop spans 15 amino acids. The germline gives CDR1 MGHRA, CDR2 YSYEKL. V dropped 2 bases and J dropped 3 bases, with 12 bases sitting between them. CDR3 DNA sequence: TGCGCCAGCAGCCAACTACGGGGGTTAACAGATACGCAGTATTTT. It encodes CASSQLRGLTDTQYF.

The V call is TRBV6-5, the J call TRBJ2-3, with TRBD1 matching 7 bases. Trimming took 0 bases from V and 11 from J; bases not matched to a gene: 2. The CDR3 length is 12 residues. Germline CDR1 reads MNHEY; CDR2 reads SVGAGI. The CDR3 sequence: CASSYSGTEQYF. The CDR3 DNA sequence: TGTGCCAGCAGTTACTCCGGGACAGAGCAGTATTTT.

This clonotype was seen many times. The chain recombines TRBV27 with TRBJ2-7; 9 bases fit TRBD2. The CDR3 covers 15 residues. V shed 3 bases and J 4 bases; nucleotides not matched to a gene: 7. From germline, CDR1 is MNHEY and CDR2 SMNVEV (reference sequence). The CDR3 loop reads CASSLSGTSWYEQYF. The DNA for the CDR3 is TGTGCCAGCAGTTTGTCCGGGACTAGCTGGTACGAGCAGTACTTC.

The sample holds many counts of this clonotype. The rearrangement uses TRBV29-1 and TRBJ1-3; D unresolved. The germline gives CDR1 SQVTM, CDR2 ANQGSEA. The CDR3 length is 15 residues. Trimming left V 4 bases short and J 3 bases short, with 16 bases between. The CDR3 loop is CSVGGLGGSGNTIYF. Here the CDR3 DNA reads TGCAGCGTTGGGGGTCTAGGCGGGAGTGGAAACACCATATATTTT.

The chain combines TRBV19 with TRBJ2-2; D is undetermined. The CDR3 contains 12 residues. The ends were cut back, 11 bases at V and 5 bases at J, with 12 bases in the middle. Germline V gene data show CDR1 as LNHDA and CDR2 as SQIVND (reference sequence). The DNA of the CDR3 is TGTGCCGGAACATCTAGAACCGGGGAGCTGTTTTTT. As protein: CAGTSRTGELFF.

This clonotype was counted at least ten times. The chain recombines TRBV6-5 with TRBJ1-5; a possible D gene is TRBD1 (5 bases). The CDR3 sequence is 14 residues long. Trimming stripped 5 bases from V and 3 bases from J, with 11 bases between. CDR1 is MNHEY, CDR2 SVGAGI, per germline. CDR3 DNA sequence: TGTGCCAGCAGTCCCTCCGGGACCAATCAGCCCCAGCATTTT. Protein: CASSPSGTNQPQHF.

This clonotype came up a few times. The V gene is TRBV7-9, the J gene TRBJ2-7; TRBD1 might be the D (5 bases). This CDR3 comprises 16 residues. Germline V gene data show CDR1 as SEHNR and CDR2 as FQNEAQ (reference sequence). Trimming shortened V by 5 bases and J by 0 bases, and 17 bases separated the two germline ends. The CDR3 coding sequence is TGTGCCAGCAGCCCAAAGGACACCGAGAGCTCCTACGAGCAGTACTTC. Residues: CASSPKDTESSYEQYF.

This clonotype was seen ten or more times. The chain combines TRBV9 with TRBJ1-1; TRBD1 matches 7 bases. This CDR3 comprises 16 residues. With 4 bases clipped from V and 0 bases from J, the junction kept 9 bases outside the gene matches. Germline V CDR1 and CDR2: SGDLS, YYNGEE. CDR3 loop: CASSPPTTGVNTEAFF. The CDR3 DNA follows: TGTGCCAGCAGCCCCCCAACTACAGGGGTGAACACTGAAGCTTTCTTT.

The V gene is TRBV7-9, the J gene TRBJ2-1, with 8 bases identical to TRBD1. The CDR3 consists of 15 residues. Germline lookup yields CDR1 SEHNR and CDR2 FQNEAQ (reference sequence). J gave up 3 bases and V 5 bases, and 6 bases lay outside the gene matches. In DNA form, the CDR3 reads TGTGCCAGCAGCCCCGGACAGGGCGACTACAATGAGCAGTTCTTC. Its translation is CASSPGQGDYNEQFF.